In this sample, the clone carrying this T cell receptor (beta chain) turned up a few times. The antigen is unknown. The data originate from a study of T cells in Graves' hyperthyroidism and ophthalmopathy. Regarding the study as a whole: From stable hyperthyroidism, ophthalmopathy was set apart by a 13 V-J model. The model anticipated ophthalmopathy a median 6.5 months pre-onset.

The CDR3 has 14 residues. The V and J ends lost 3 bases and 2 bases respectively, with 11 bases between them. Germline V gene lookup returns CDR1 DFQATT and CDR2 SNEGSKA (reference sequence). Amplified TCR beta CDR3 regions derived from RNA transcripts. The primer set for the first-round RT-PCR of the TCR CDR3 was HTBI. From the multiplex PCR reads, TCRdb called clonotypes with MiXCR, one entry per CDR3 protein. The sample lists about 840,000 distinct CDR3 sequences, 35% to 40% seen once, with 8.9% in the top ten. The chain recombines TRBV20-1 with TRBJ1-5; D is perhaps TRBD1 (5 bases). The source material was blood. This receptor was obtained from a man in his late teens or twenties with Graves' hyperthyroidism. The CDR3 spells CSASQGLGNQPQHF. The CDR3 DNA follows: TGCAGTGCTAGTCAGGGCCTGGGCAATCAGCCCCAGCATTTT.